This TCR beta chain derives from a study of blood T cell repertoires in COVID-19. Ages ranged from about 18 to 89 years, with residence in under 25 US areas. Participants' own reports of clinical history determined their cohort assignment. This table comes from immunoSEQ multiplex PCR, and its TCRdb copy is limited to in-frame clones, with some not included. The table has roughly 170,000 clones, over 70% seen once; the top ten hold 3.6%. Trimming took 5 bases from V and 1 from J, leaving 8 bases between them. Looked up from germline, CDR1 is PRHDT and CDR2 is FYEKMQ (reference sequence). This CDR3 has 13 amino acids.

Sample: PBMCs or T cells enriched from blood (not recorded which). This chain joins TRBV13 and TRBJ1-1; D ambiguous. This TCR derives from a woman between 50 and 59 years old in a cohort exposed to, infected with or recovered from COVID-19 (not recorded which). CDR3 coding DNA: TGTGCCAGCAGCCAACGGTCGAACACTGAAGCTTTCTTT. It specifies CASSQRSNTEAFF. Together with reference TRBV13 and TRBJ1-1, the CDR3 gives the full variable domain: AAGVIQSPRHLIKEKRETATLKCYPIPRHDTVYWYQQGPGQDPQFLISFYEKMQSDKGSIPDRFSAQQFSDYHSELNMSSLELGDSALYFCASSQRSNTEAFFGQGTRLTVV.